This T cell receptor (beta chain) was identified in a study of sequential checkpoint blockade in melanoma. Unmatched junction bases numbered 4, after V lost 3 bases and J lost 3 bases. There are 15 residues in the CDR3. Germline values: CDR1 SGHRS, CDR2 YFSETQ. This table comes from immunoSEQ multiplex PCR, and its TCRdb copy is limited to in-frame clones, with some not included. Counted here are 3,000 to 4,500 clones, around 60% occurring once; the ten biggest clones make up under 25%. Treatment noted: randomized to nivolumab then ipilimumab (arm A) or the reverse (arm B). From thawed PBMCs, live CD3+CD8+ cells negative for CD19 and CD56 were sorted.

Sequenced material: CD8+ T cells sorted from blood (inferred from file names), taken from a patient given nivolumab and ipilimumab in sequence. This receptor was obtained from a human donor with melanoma. This rearrangement joins TRBV5-1 to TRBJ2-7; 12 nucleotides align to TRBD2. The CDR3 protein is CASSWTSGAIYEQYF. CDR3 DNA sequence: TGCGCCAGCAGCTGGACTAGCGGGGCCATCTACGAGCAGTACTTC. The full variable domain, in which reference TRBV5-1 and TRBJ2-7 provide the parts outside the CDR3, is KAGVTQTPRYLIKTRGQQVTLSCSPISGHRSVSWYQQTPGQGLQFLFEYFSETQRNKGNFPGRFSGRQFSNSRSEMNVSTLELGDSALYLCASSWTSGAIYEQYFGPGTRLTVT.